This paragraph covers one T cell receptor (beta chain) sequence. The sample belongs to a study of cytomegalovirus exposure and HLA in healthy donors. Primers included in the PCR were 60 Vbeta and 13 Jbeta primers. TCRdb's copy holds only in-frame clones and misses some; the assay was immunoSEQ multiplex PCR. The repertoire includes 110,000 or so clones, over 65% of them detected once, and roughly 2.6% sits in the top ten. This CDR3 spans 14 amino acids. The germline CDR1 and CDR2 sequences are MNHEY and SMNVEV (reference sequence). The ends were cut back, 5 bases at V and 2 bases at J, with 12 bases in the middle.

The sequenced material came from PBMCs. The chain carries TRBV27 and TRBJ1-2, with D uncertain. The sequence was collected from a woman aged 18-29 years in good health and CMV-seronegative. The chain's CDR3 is CASSRIGGNYGYTF. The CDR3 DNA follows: TGTGCCAGCAGTAGGATTGGAGGGAACTATGGCTACACCTTC.